This T cell receptor beta chain was identified in a study of breast tumors, draining lymph nodes, adjacent tissues. Germline V gives CDR1 SGHTA, CDR2 FQGNSA. V lost 4 bases, J lost 9 bases, and 18 bases lay in between. The CDR3 has 14 amino acids. Study-wide results and limits: The lymph node origin of tumor T cells was framed as consistent with a hypothesis, not demonstrated. Tumor repertoires ranked between lymph nodes and nontumor tissue in diversity, with V and J gene preferences.

Note on this clonotype: Its antigen is not identified.

Axillary draining lymph nodes of breast cancer patients supplied the node samples. TCRdb ran MiXCR on the multiplex PCR reads and lists one entry per CDR3 protein. Here the sample spans around 130,000 distinct CDR3 sequences, around a third being singletons. The chain couples TRBV7-2 to TRBJ2-5; possible D gene TRBD2, 5 bases. This sequence originates from a female donor with breast cancer. Some clones in this sample may be carry-over from other donors' samples. The sample consisted of axillary lymph node tissue. Here the CDR3 DNA reads TGTGCCAGCAGCTCCCGAGGACTGGGATGGGCCCAGTACTTC. Protein sequence: CASSSRGLGWAQYF.